This TCR beta chain was sequenced in a study of CD8+CD57+ T cells in acquired aplastic anemia. At the level of the study: Sorted CD4+ and CD8+ cell DNA averaged around 3.5 ug.

Using genomic DNA as the template, TCR beta VDJ and CDR3 profiling was carried out. TCRdb re-called the reads with MiXCR, one entry per CDR3 protein. The profile shows roughly 190,000 distinct CDR3 sequences, roughly 56% of them singletons. This CDR3 contains 14 residues. CDR1 is SGHTA and CDR2 is FQGNSA in the germline V gene. V was clipped by 7 bases and J by 6 bases; unmatched bases: 5. This clonotype was seen repeatedly, ten times or more. The specimen sequenced was sorted CD4+, CD8+, or CD8+CD57+ T cells (not recorded which) from PBMCs. The TCR was taken from a human donor in good health, serving as a control. V gene TRBV7-2 combines with J gene TRBJ1-4; 10 nucleotides match TRBD1. CDR3 loop: CASKLGTGDEKLFF. CDR3 bases: TGTGCCAGCAAACTAGGGACAGGGGATGAAAAACTGTTTTTT.